The 20 T cell receptor beta chains below all came from one sample that was sequenced in a study of T-cell reconstitution after alpha-beta-depleted transplantation in children (dated by TCRdb to the mid-2010s). Libraries were made using PCR. TCRdb lists the instrument as Illumina HiSeq 2500. To normalize quantification of the TCRbeta repertoire, the TCR libraries were built with molecular barcoding that relied on unique molecular identifiers. The public reads were quality trimmed at Q25 with fastp and then assembled into clones with MiXCR by TCRdb, keeping productive beta chains. Merged by CDR3 protein, the rows form single entries marked with the most common genes and DNA. In all, the sample holds some 280,000 distinct CDR3 sequences, and 9.5% to 10% of those were seen once. The ten biggest clones cover around 9.1% of the sample. The sample was PBMCs from the stem cell graft donor, taken from the stem cell graft. The receptors shown here come from a human donor who donated a stem cell graft to a child with SCID.

There are a few counts of this clonotype. The chain employs TRBV10-3 and TRBJ1-4; 7 nucleotides match TRBD1. Germline V gene sequence: CDR1 ENHRY, CDR2 SYGVKD. This CDR3 is 13 amino acids long. The junction had 6 bases not matched to a gene; V was cut back by 7 bases and J by 7 bases. The CDR3 nucleotides are TGTGCCATCACGACAGGGCAGGGTGAAAAACTGTTTTTT. Its protein product is CAITTGQGEKLFF.

In this sample, this clonotype turned up a few times. This chain uses TRBV5-1 with TRBJ1-5, with 7 bases fitting TRBD1. Germline V gives CDR1 SGHRS, CDR2 YFSETQ. Germline trimming cut 0 bases from V and 6 bases from J; bases unmatched to any gene: 6. The CDR3 has 15 amino acids. For the CDR3, the DNA is TGCGCCAGCAGCTTGGAGACAGGGTTTGGTCAGCCCCAGCATTTT. Encoded protein: CASSLETGFGQPQHF.

This clonotype occurred a few times. The CDR3 is CSALSDSSTYEQYF. The CDR3 DNA reads as TGCAGTGCCCTATCGGACAGCTCTACCTACGAGCAGTACTTC. The rearrangement links TRBV20-1 to TRBJ2-7; perhaps TRBD1 as D (6 bases). V was pared by 6 bases and J by 2 bases, with 17 bases between. CDR1 is DFQATT, CDR2 SNEGSKA, per germline (reference sequence). CDR3 length: 14 residues.

This chain links TRBV6-1 with TRBJ2-5; possible D gene TRBD2, 5 bases. CDR1 MNHNS and CDR2 SASEGT come from the germline V gene. This CDR3 is built from 13 residues. Trimming stripped 5 bases from V and 9 bases from J, with 16 bases between. CDR3 residues: CASSITTGNPQYF. CDR3 coding DNA: TGTGCCAGCAGTATCACAACGGGGAATCCCCAGTACTTC.

The sample holds a few counts of this clonotype. The chain couples TRBV5-1 to TRBJ2-7, with 9 positions matching TRBD2. V lost 4 bases and J lost 4; bases outside the gene matches: 6. The germline CDR1 and CDR2 sequences are SGHRS and YFSETQ. The CDR3 extends over 14 amino acids. This CDR3 reads CASSPGAGGYEQYF. The CDR3 bases are TGCGCCAGCAGCCCGGGTGCGGGAGGGTACGAGCAGTACTTC.

This clonotype was seen a handful of times. This sequence joins TRBV20-1 and TRBJ2-3; D perhaps matches TRBD2 (7 bases). Germline V gene lookup returns CDR1 DFQATT and CDR2 SNEGSKA (reference sequence). V lost 4 bases and J lost 6, with 20 bases in between. This CDR3 comprises 15 residues. CDR3 nucleotides: TGCAGTGCTATGGGGGCGGGGGCCTCGGGGGATACGCAGTATTTT. Its protein product is CSAMGAGASGDTQYF.

The chain uses TRBV5-1 and TRBJ2-7, with no clear D. CDR3 length: 12 amino acids. The V gene lost 4 bases and the J gene lost 7 bases, with 12 bases spanning the gap. Germline V lookup: CDR1 SGHRS, CDR2 YFSETQ. CDR3 DNA sequence: TGCGCCAGCAGCCTCCTCTTCGGGGAGCAGTACTTC. Its protein is CASSLLFGEQYF.

There are a few counts of this clonotype. This chain uses TRBV12-3 or TRBV12-4 with TRBJ2-3; D not resolved. V dropped 3 bases and J dropped 5 bases, with 12 bases sitting between them. This CDR3 contains 14 residues. CDR3 residues: CASSFRHLEDTQYF. As DNA, the CDR3 is TGTGCCAGCAGTTTCCGCCATCTAGAAGATACGCAGTATTTT.

This clonotype was counted a few times. The chain carries TRBV6-2 or TRBV6-3 and TRBJ2-6; D might be TRBD1 or TRBD2, each matching 6 bases. Trimming took 6 bases from V and 1 from J, leaving 25 bases between them. This CDR3 has 20 residues. The germline V gene encodes CDR1 MNHEY and CDR2 SVGEGT. Written as DNA, the CDR3 is TGTGCCAGCAGACATACAGGGAGCCAAGCGGGTATTTCTGGGGCCAACGTCCTGACTTTC. It yields the protein CASRHTGSQAGISGANVLTF.

This chain links TRBV5-5 with TRBJ2-7; TRBD1 aligns across 9 bases. Germline V gene data show CDR1 as SGHKS and CDR2 as YYEKEE (reference sequence). The CDR3 totals 13 residues. With 8 bases clipped from V and 6 bases from J, the junction kept 9 bases outside the gene matches. The CDR3 sequence is CARSPGTGSEQYF. The CDR3 DNA reads as TGTGCCAGGAGCCCTGGGACAGGGAGCGAGCAGTACTTC.

This clonotype was counted between two and nine times. The chain joins TRBV29-1 to TRBJ1-2; 12 bases match TRBD1. The V gene's germline CDR1 is SQVTM and CDR2 ANQGSEA. The CDR3 sequence is 12 residues long. With 6 bases clipped from V and 8 bases from J, the junction kept 4 bases outside the gene matches. The DNA for the CDR3 is TGCAGCGTGGGACAGGGGGCCAGAGGCTACACCTTC. Translating gives CSVGQGARGYTF.

This clonotype was observed a few times. This chain uses TRBV7-8 with TRBJ2-3; no reliable D call. The CDR3 totals 12 residues. The germline V and J ends were trimmed by 0 bases and 7 bases, with 5 bases remaining between them. The V gene's germline CDR1 is SGHVS and CDR2 FQNEAQ. CDR3 coding DNA: TGTGCCAGCAGCTTAGCTATGAATACGCAGTATTTT. The encoded protein is CASSLAMNTQYF. The full variable domain, with the rest looked up from reference TRBV7-8 and TRBJ2-3, is GAGVSQSPRYKVAKRGQDVALRCDPISGHVSLFWYQQALGQGPEFLTYFQNEAQLDKSGLPSDRFFAERPEGSVSTLKIQRTQQEDSAVYLCASSLAMNTQYFGPGTRLTVL.

This chain links TRBV6-5 with TRBJ1-4, with unresolved D. Deletions cut 4 bases from V and 1 base from J, with 7 bases between. The CDR3 contains 14 residues. In germline, CDR1 is MNHEY, CDR2 SVGAGI. The CDR3 is CASSSSETNEKLFF. In nucleotides, the CDR3 is TGTGCCAGCAGTTCCAGCGAAACTAATGAAAAACTGTTTTTT.

This clonotype was recorded at least ten times. The chain joins TRBV6-1 to TRBJ2-1; TRBD1 is a possible D gene (6 bases). V lost 10 bases, J lost 5 bases, and 15 bases lay in between. CDR1 is MNHNS, CDR2 SASEGT, per germline. This CDR3 has 13 residues. Here the CDR3 DNA reads TGTGCCACAATCAGGGGCTTTGACAATGAGCAGTTCTTC. This gives the protein CATIRGFDNEQFF.

The sample holds a few counts of this clonotype. The V call is TRBV29-1, the J call TRBJ2-3; D is possibly TRBD2 (6 bases). The length of the CDR3 is 14 residues. CDR1 SQVTM and CDR2 ANQGSEA come from the germline V gene. The germline V and J ends were trimmed by 8 bases and 4 bases, with 19 bases remaining between them. The DNA of the CDR3 is TGCAGCTTCCGGAGGGCCACAGGTGCAGATACGCAGTATTTT. It translates to CSFRRATGADTQYF.

In its sample, this clonotype was seen a few times. V is TRBV14 and J is TRBJ2-7, with D perhaps TRBD1 (6 bases). Germline CDR1 reads SGHDN; CDR2 reads FVKESK. Trimming left V 2 bases short and J 2 bases short, with 13 bases between. The CDR3 runs 15 residues. The CDR3 nucleotides read TGTGCCAGCAGCCAAAAAACAGGGACGGCCTACGAGCAGTACTTC. Residues: CASSQKTGTAYEQYF.

The chain links TRBV4-1 to TRBJ1-2, with D maybe TRBD1 (5 bases). CDR1 MGHRA and CDR2 YSYEKL come from the germline V gene. The CDR3 contains 15 residues. The V end was cut by 3 bases, the J end by 4 bases, with 15 bases between. DNA for the CDR3: TGCGCCAGCAGCCAGGGGGGGGAGGGGACCTATGGCTACACCTTC. Translated: CASSQGGEGTYGYTF.

This clonotype was detected only a few times. This chain connects TRBV28 to TRBJ1-1; weak D call: TRBD1 (5 bases). Trimming shortened V by 5 bases and J by 10 bases, and 14 bases separated the two germline ends. This CDR3 comprises 12 residues. CDR1 MDHEN and CDR2 SYDVKM come from the germline V gene. This CDR3 reads CASSLLFGGAFF. CDR3 coding DNA: TGTGCCAGCAGTCTACTTTTTGGGGGAGCTTTCTTT.

This clonotype was detected only a few times. V and J are TRBV18 and TRBJ2-7, with a possible D match to TRBD1 (6 bases). Between the trimmed V and J ends, which lost 3 bases and 5 bases, there was a span of 11 bases. The CDR3 spans 13 residues. CDR1 is KGHSH, CDR2 LQKENI, per germline. The CDR3 region has the DNA TGTGCCAGCTCACCGGCAGGGGTCAACGAGCAGTACTTC. It translates to CASSPAGVNEQYF. Combining the CDR3 with reference TRBV18 and TRBJ2-7 gives the whole variable domain NAGVMQNPRHLVRRRGQEARLRCSPMKGHSHVYWYRQLPEEGLKFMVYLQKENIIDESGMPKERFSAEFPKEGPSILRIQQVVRGDSAAYFCASSPAGVNEQYFGPGTRLTVT.

This clonotype was seen at least ten times. J is TRBJ2-6 and V is TRBV6-1; D unresolved. The CDR3 consists of 14 residues. Germline V gene sequence: CDR1 MNHNS, CDR2 SASEGT. V was shortened by 5 bases and J by 0 bases, with 5 bases between the two germline ends. The CDR3 DNA is TGTGCCAGCAGTCCGAGCTCTGGGGCCAACGTCCTGACTTTC. This encodes CASSPSSGANVLTF.